This T cell receptor (beta chain) was identified in a study of blood T cell repertoires in COVID-19. Study background: Acute and convalescent COVID-19 specimens originated in the United States, Italy and Spain. The analysed material was cDNA or gDNA that came from T cells, B-cell-depleted T cells, or PBMCs.

The authors' processing: Reference gene primer amplification gave estimated nucleated cell counts. Profiled with immunoSEQ multiplex PCR; TCRdb holds only in-frame clones, not every one. V and J calls and clone size follow that table, whereas D and trimming were derived from the DNA. This sample has under 450,000 clones, with about four fifths found just once. Trimming took off 2 bases at V and 2 bases at J, with 13 bases between the two ends. The germline CDR1 and CDR2 sequences are MRHNA and SNTAGT. The CDR3 covers 16 residues. The V and J genes are TRBV6-4 and TRBJ1-3; D is ambiguous. Sequencing input: peripheral blood. The receptor was isolated from a human donor with acute or convalescent COVID-19. The donor label of this sample is uncertain. In DNA form, the CDR3 reads TGTGCCAGCAGTGACCCCCTTAAACACACTGGAAACACCATATATTTT. It is translated as CASSDPLKHTGNTIYF.